The 9 T cell receptor beta chains given below trace back to one sample, sequenced in a study of CD8 T cells in ankylosing spondylitis. TCRdb fed the 5' RACE reads into MiXCR, producing one record per CDR3 protein. The repertoire holds some 85,000 distinct CDR3 sequences, with roughly 9% as singletons. Overall study findings and caveats: Ankylosing spondylitis blood seemed to carry a telltale TCR beta motif made of several highly homologous variants.

The antigens for these receptors are not known. Sequenced material: blood, either unsorted or a sorted T cell fraction (not recorded which). The source is a male donor with ankylosing spondylitis.

This clonotype showed up many times. This chain joins TRBV10-3 and TRBJ2-1; D uncertain. The CDR3 is 12 residues long. V shed 3 bases and J shed 8 bases, with 8 bases lying between them. Germline CDR1 ENHRY, CDR2 SYGVKD. Written as DNA, the CDR3 is TGTGCCATCAGTGAAGTTCTGTATGAGCAGTTCTTC. Residues: CAISEVLYEQFF.

This clonotype was counted ten times or more. The chain joins TRBV7-9 to TRBJ2-7, with D hard to call. V dropped 5 bases and J dropped 1 base, with 12 bases sitting between them. The CDR3 extends over 14 amino acids. CDR1 and CDR2 (germline): SEHNR, FQNEAQ (reference sequence). The CDR3 sequence: CASSPVLYSYEQYF. The CDR3 bases are TGTGCCAGCAGCCCGGTCCTTTATTCCTACGAGCAGTACTTC.

The chain carries TRBV29-1 and TRBJ2-7; no clear D gene. CDR1 SQVTM and CDR2 ANQGSEA come from the germline V gene. The V end was cut by 7 bases, the J end by 7 bases, with 17 bases between. The CDR3 length is 12 residues. The CDR3 loop is CSGWGGVGEQYF. The CDR3 DNA reads TGCAGCGGGTGGGGTGGTGTAGGTGAGCAGTACTTC.

This clonotype was detected ten times or more. CDR3 amino acids: CASSLGGVSSYEQYF. CDR3 coding DNA: TGCGCCAGCAGCCTTGGCGGGGTTAGCTCCTACGAGCAGTACTTC. This rearrangement joins TRBV5-1 to TRBJ2-7, with D tentatively TRBD2 (6 bases). CDR1 is SGHRS, CDR2 YFSETQ, per germline. V lost 4 bases to trimming and J lost 0 bases, with 14 bases between them. CDR3 length: 15 residues. Using reference TRBV5-1 and TRBJ2-7 for the parts outside the CDR3, the full variable domain is KAGVTQTPRYLIKTRGQQVTLSCSPISGHRSVSWYQQTPGQGLQFLFEYFSETQRNKGNFPGRFSGRQFSNSRSEMNVSTLELGDSALYLCASSLGGVSSYEQYFGPGTRLTVT.

A word on this clonotype: Mismatch with germline at one junction end may stem from a read error. The genes are TRBV5-1 and TRBJ1-2; tentative D call: TRBD1 (5 bases). Germline V gene lookup returns CDR1 SGHRS and CDR2 YFSETQ. CDR3 length: 12 residues. The CDR3 region has the DNA TGCGCCAGCAGCTTAGGCAGGGAGCCTAACTCCTTC. Translation gives CASSLGREPNSF.

This clonotype was detected a few times. V gene TRBV6-2 or TRBV6-3 combines with J gene TRBJ2-3; a possible D gene is TRBD2 (6 bases). Trimming took 1 base from V and 6 from J, leaving 17 bases between them. Germline V gives CDR1 MNHEY, CDR2 SVGEGT. The CDR3 totals 16 residues. The CDR3 DNA reads TGTGCCAGCAGTTACTTTCGGACTAACCCCCGGGATACGCAGTATTTT. Translated: CASSYFRTNPRDTQYF.

This chain uses TRBV7-9 with TRBJ2-5; the D is unclear. CDR1 SEHNR and CDR2 FQNEAQ come from the germline V gene (reference sequence). V lost 1 base, J lost 0 bases, and 9 bases lay in between. There are 15 residues in the CDR3. This CDR3 reads CASSLGAAYQETQYF. The DNA of the CDR3 is TGTGCCAGCAGCTTAGGCGCAGCGTACCAAGAGACCCAGTACTTC.

There are many counts of this clonotype. The chain combines TRBV4-1 with TRBJ2-4, with TRBD2 identical over 7 bases. V shed 4 bases, J shed 6 bases, and the junction held 12 bases outside the gene matches. This CDR3 contains 16 residues. Germline lookup yields CDR1 MGHRA and CDR2 YSYEKL. CDR3 protein: CASSPNWGGSGNIQYF. CDR3 coding DNA: TGCGCCAGCAGCCCCAATTGGGGAGGGTCCGGAAACATTCAGTACTTC.

The V and J genes are TRBV5-4 and TRBJ1-1; no definite D call. The CDR3 is made up of 14 amino acids. Germline assignment: CDR1 SGHNT and CDR2 YYREEE (reference sequence). Trimming took 4 bases from V and 1 from J, leaving 11 bases between them. The chain's CDR3 is CASSPDASNTEAFF. CDR3 DNA: TGTGCCAGCAGCCCGGACGCCTCGAACACTGAAGCTTTCTTT.